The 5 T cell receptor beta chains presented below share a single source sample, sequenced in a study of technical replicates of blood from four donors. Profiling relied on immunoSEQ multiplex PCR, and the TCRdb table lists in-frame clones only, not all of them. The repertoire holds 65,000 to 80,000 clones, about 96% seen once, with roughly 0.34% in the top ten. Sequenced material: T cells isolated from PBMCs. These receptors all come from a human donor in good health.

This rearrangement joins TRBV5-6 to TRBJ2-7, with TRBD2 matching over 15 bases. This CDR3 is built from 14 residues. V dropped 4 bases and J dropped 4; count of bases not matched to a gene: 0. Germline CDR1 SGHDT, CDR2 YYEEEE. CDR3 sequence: CASSGTSGRYEQYF. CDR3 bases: TGTGCCAGCAGCGGGACTAGCGGGAGGTACGAGCAGTACTTC.

Written as DNA, the CDR3 is TGTGCCAGCAGCTCCGGACAGGGTGAGACTGAAGCTTTCTTT. Translation gives CASSSGQGETEAFF. This chain links TRBV28 with TRBJ1-1, with 8 bases identical to TRBD1. The germline V gene encodes CDR1 MDHEN and CDR2 SYDVKM. The CDR3 length is 14 residues. The trim removed 6 bases at V and 5 bases at J, leaving 8 bases unmatched.

The CDR3 DNA reads as TGTGCCAGCAGTGAAAATTTTTCGGGTATTCAGCCCCAGCATTTT. It translates to CASSENFSGIQPQHF. The V call is TRBV2, the J call TRBJ1-5; D not resolved. V was shortened by 2 bases and J by 6 bases, with 14 bases between the two germline ends. Germline V CDR1 and CDR2: SNHLY, FYNNEI. This CDR3 contains 15 residues.

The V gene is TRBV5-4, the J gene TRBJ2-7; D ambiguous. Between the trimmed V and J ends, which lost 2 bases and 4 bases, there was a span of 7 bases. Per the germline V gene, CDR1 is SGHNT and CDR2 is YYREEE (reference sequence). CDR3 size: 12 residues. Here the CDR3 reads CASSFHGYEQYF. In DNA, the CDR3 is TGTGCCAGCAGCTTCCACGGGTACGAGCAGTACTTC. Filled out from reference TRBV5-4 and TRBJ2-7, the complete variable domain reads ETGVTQSPTHLIKTRGQQVTLRCSSQSGHNTVSWYQQALGQGPQFIFQYYREEENGRGNFPPRFSGLQFPNYSSELNVNALELDDSALYLCASSFHGYEQYFGPGTRLTVT.

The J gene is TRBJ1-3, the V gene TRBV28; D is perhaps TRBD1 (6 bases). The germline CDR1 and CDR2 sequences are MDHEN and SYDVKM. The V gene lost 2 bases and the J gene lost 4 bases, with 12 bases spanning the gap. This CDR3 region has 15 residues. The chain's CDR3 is CASSLIQGLGNTIYF. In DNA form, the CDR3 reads TGTGCCAGCAGTTTAATACAGGGCTTGGGAAACACCATATATTTT.